This TCR beta chain was sequenced for a study of CD8 T cells in ankylosing spondylitis. Study findings and constraints: Seemingly distinctive of ankylosing spondylitis blood was a TCR beta motif formed by eight highly homologous variants. Past research had described some motif variants in reactive arthritis synovial fluid and blood.

With respect to this clonotype: Its antigen remains unknown.

Quantitative 5'-RACE with molecular barcodes generated TCR beta libraries. TCRdb re-called the 5' RACE reads with MiXCR, one entry per CDR3 protein. The sample carries 700,000 to 850,000 distinct CDR3 sequences, approximately 12% recorded once. This TCR derives from a male donor with ankylosing spondylitis. Input material: blood, either unsorted or a sorted T cell fraction (not recorded which).

The CDR3, as DNA: TGCGCCAGCAGCTTAGATCCCGGGAGCACAGATACGCAGTATTTT. Encoded protein: CASSLDPGSTDTQYF. V usage is TRBV5-1 and J usage is TRBJ2-3; D call uncertain. CDR3 length: 15 residues. With 2 bases removed from V and 0 bases from J, the gap between germline ends came to 10 bases. The germline V gene has CDR1 SGHRS and CDR2 YFSETQ. Supplemented by reference TRBV5-1 and TRBJ2-3, the full variable domain reads KAGVTQTPRYLIKTRGQQVTLSCSPISGHRSVSWYQQTPGQGLQFLFEYFSETQRNKGNFPGRFSGRQFSNSRSEMNVSTLELGDSALYLCASSLDPGSTDTQYFGPGTRLTVL.